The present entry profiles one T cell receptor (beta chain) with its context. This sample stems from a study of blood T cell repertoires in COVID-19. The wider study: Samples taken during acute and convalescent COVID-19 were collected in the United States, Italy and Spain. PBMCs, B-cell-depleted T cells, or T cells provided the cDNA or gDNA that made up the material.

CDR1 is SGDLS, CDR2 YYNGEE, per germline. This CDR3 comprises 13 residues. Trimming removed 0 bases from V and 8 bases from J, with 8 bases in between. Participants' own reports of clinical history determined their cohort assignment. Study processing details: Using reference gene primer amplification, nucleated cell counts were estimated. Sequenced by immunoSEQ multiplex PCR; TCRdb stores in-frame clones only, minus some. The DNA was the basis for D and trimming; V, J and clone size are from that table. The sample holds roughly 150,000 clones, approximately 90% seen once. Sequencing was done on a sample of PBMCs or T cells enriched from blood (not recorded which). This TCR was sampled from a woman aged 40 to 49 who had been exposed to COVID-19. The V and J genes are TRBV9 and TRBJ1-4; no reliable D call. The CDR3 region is CASSVDSGEKLFF. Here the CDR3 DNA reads TGTGCCAGCAGCGTAGATTCAGGCGAAAAACTGTTTTTT.